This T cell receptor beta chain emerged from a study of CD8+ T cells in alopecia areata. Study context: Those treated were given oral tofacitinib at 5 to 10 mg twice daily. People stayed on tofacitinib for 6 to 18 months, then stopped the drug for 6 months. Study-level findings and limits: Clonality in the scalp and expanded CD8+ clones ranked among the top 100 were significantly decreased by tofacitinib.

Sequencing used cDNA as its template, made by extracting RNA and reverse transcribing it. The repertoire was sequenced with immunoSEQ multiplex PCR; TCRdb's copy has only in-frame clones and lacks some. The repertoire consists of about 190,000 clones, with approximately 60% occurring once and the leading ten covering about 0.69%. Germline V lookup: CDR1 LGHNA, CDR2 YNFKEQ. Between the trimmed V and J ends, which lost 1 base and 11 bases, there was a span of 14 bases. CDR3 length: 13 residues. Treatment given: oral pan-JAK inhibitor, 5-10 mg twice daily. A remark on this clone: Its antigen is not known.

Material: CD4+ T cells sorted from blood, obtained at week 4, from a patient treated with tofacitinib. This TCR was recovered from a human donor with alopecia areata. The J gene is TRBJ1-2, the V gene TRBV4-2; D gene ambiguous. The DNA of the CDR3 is TGTGCCAGCAGCCAAGTGGGAGCCCAGAGGTACACCTTC. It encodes CASSQVGAQRYTF.